The T cell receptor (beta chain) described here comes from a study of blood T cell repertoires in COVID-19. Overall study: COVID-19 samples, acute and convalescent, were from the United States, Italy and Spain. T cells, B-cell-depleted T cells, or PBMCs provided the cDNA or gDNA that served as material.

V shed 0 bases, J shed 4 bases, and the junction held 7 bases outside the gene matches. CDR1 is SQVTM and CDR2 is ANQGSEA in the germline V gene. The CDR3 extends over 16 amino acids. How the authors handled the data: Quantification of nucleated cells was approximated via reference gene primer amplification. TCRdb's table, derived via immunoSEQ multiplex PCR, lists solely in-frame clones and lacks some. Clone size and the V and J calls come from that table; the DNA yielded D and trimming. The sample consists of around 200,000 clones, 80% of them appearing once. Specimen: peripheral blood. This receptor was taken from a woman in her 70s with acute or convalescent COVID-19. The V and J genes are TRBV29-1 and TRBJ2-1; 9 nucleotides align to TRBD2. The CDR3 protein is CSVEDHDSGSYNEQFF. CDR3 sequence (DNA): TGCAGCGTTGAAGATCATGATAGCGGGAGTTACAATGAGCAGTTCTTC.